Shown below are 30 T cell receptor beta chains from a single sample sequenced in a study of blood T cell repertoires in COVID-19. Sequencing was performed with immunoSEQ multiplex PCR; in TCRdb, only in-frame clones are kept and a portion is missing. The sample includes approximately 190,000 clones, about 88% of them seen just once. The sequenced material came from peripheral blood. These receptor sequences come from a woman in her forties who had recovered from COVID-19.

The V call is TRBV4-1, the J call TRBJ2-3, with 7 bases that match TRBD2. Trimming cost V 0 bases and J 2 bases; bases outside gene matches: 5. The CDR3 consists of 16 residues. The germline CDR1 and CDR2 sequences are MGHRA and YSYEKL. This CDR3 reads CASSQDSGLVTDTQYF. In DNA, the CDR3 is TGCGCCAGCAGCCAAGACAGCGGACTAGTCACAGATACGCAGTATTTT.

The rearrangement joins TRBV24-1 to TRBJ1-5, with 9 bases identical to TRBD1. CDR3 length: 16 amino acids. V lost 2 bases to trimming and J lost 6 bases; unmatched junction nucleotides: 7. CDR1 and CDR2 (germline): KGHDR, SFDVKD. CDR3 amino acids: CATSDSRTGAFQPQHF. In nucleotides, the CDR3 is TGTGCCACCAGTGATTCCCGGACAGGGGCGTTTCAGCCCCAGCATTTT.

This chain joins TRBV20-1 and TRBJ2-3; D is unclear. Germline values: CDR1 DFQATT, CDR2 SNEGSKA (reference sequence). The CDR3 covers 11 residues. The V end was cut by 5 bases, the J end by 10 bases, with 13 bases between. In DNA form, the CDR3 reads TGCAGTGCTTCTAAACCCCCGGCGCAGTATTTT. Its protein is CSASKPPAQYF.

V gene TRBV30 combines with J gene TRBJ1-1; D ambiguous. This CDR3 has 11 residues. Trimming left V 1 base short and J 6 bases short, with 6 bases between. Germline CDR1 reads GTSNPN; CDR2 reads SVGIG (reference sequence). Here the CDR3 DNA reads TGTGCCTGGAGTGACGGAGCTGAAGCTTTCTTT. This translates into CAWSDGAEAFF.

This chain uses TRBV4-2 with TRBJ1-4; no clear D gene. Looked up from germline, CDR1 is LGHNA and CDR2 is YNFKEQ. The CDR3 is 16 amino acids. Trimming removed 0 bases at V and 3 bases at J, with 11 bases between. This CDR3 reads CASSQEWAASNEKLFF. CDR3 coding DNA: TGTGCCAGCAGCCAAGAGTGGGCAGCCTCTAATGAAAAACTGTTTTTT.

This chain uses TRBV3-1 (or the pseudogene TRBV3-2) with TRBJ1-2; 9 bases agree with TRBD1. The CDR3 extends over 18 amino acids. Trimming removed 3 bases from V and 8 bases from J; junction bases left unmatched: 19. Germline CDR1 is LGHDT and CDR2 is YNNKEL (reference sequence). The CDR3 protein is CASSHQPGVGQGVFGYTF. The CDR3 DNA is TGTGCCAGCAGCCATCAACCTGGCGTGGGACAGGGCGTCTTCGGCTACACCTTC.

This clone turned up a few times. The rearrangement uses TRBV7-8 and TRBJ1-5, with 7 positions matching TRBD1. Trimming took 3 bases from V and 5 from J; bases not matched to a gene: 4. Germline lookup yields CDR1 SGHVS and CDR2 FQNEAQ. The CDR3 extends over 14 amino acids. CDR3 in amino acids: CASSLTGFYQPQHF. Written as DNA, the CDR3 is TGTGCCAGCAGCTTGACAGGGTTCTATCAGCCCCAGCATTTT.

This chain joins TRBV29-1 and TRBJ2-1; TRBD2 matches 10 bases. CDR3 size: 13 residues. The trim removed 8 bases at V and 9 bases at J, leaving 10 bases unmatched. Germline V gene lookup returns CDR1 SQVTM and CDR2 ANQGSEA. The CDR3 DNA is TGCAGCTTCGGAGCGGGAGGGTGGTCTGAGCAGTTCTTC. Its protein is CSFGAGGWSEQFF.

The chain has TRBV19 and TRBJ2-7; TRBD1 matches 8 bases. The CDR3 is 16 amino acids. Trimming removed 5 bases from V and 2 bases from J; junction bases left unmatched: 11. Germline V gene lookup returns CDR1 LNHDA and CDR2 SQIVND (reference sequence). As DNA, the CDR3 is TGTGCCAGTAGTCTCCGCCAGGACAGGGTGACCTACGAGCAGTACTTC. Translating gives CASSLRQDRVTYEQYF.

The chain links TRBV30 to TRBJ1-1; a possible D gene is TRBD1 (6 bases). The CDR3 is 14 amino acids. Per the germline V gene, CDR1 is GTSNPN and CDR2 is SVGIG (reference sequence). V was cut by 4 bases and J by 6 bases, with 18 bases left in between. DNA for the CDR3: TGTGCCTGGAATCGGGGGGCACTGGGTTCTGAAGCTTTCTTT. It specifies CAWNRGALGSEAFF.

The chain has TRBV18 and TRBJ2-1, with 8 bases fitting TRBD2. V lost 3 bases to trimming and J lost 3 bases; unmatched junction nucleotides: 4. CDR3 length: 15 amino acids. CDR1 is KGHSH, CDR2 LQKENI, per germline. The CDR3 spells CASSPGLDFYNEQFF. The CDR3 DNA reads as TGTGCCAGCTCACCGGGACTAGATTTCTACAATGAGCAGTTCTTC.

V usage is TRBV7-3 and J usage is TRBJ2-3; 8 nucleotides line up with TRBD2. CDR1 SGHTA and CDR2 FQGTGA come from the germline V gene. V lost 5 bases, J lost 0 bases, and 4 bases stayed unmatched. The CDR3 sequence is 15 residues long. For the CDR3, the DNA is TGTGCCAGCAGCATAAGCGGGGGTAGCACAGATACGCAGTATTTT. It is translated as CASSISGGSTDTQYF.

The V and J genes are TRBV12-3 or TRBV12-4 and TRBJ2-7; tentative D call: TRBD2 (5 bases). Trimming cost V 4 bases and J 5 bases, with 12 bases left between them. The CDR3 loop spans 13 amino acids. This chain's CDR3 is CASSSDLFDEQYF. DNA for the CDR3: TGTGCCAGCAGTTCGGACTTGTTCGACGAGCAGTACTTC.

V gene TRBV15 combines with J gene TRBJ2-5, with D maybe TRBD1 (6 bases). Between the trimmed V and J ends, which lost 0 bases and 2 bases, there was a span of 10 bases. Germline CDR1 and CDR2: LNHNV and YYDKDF (reference sequence). The CDR3 contains 15 residues. The CDR3 DNA reads as TGTGCCACCAGCAGAGAGGCAGGGGCGCAAGAGACCCAGTACTTC. It specifies CATSREAGAQETQYF.

The gene calls are TRBV28 and TRBJ1-5; the D is unclear. Germline CDR1 reads MDHEN; CDR2 reads SYDVKM. CDR3 length: 12 amino acids. The ends were cut back, 9 bases at V and 3 bases at J, with 9 bases in the middle. This CDR3 is CASGSNNQPQHF. The CDR3 bases are TGTGCCAGTGGCAGTAACAATCAGCCCCAGCATTTT.

The J gene is TRBJ2-5, the V gene TRBV7-6; the match to TRBD2 covers 7 bases. V trimming: 5 bases; J trimming: 3 bases; junction bases outside the gene matches: 9. CDR1 and CDR2 (germline): SGHVS, FNYEAQ. The CDR3 has 15 residues. CDR3 loop: CASSPRGLGEETQYF. CDR3 nucleotide sequence: TGTGCCAGCAGCCCCCGTGGACTAGGAGAAGAGACCCAGTACTTC. Variable domain in full (rest from reference TRBV7-6 and TRBJ2-5): GAGVSQSPRYKVTKRGQDVALRCDPISGHVSLYWYRQALGQGPEFLTYFNYEAQQDKSGLPNDRFSAERPEGSISTLTIQRTEQRDSAMYRCASSPRGLGEETQYFGPGTRLLVL.

V and J are TRBV18 and TRBJ1-1, with a weak D call TRBD1 (5 bases). Trimming left V 3 bases short and J 0 bases short, with 8 bases between. The CDR3 sequence is 14 residues long. The germline gives CDR1 KGHSH, CDR2 LQKENI. The DNA of the CDR3 is TGTGCCAGCTCACCCAGGGCAGTGAACACTGAAGCTTTCTTT. Translating it yields CASSPRAVNTEAFF.

This chain uses TRBV4-2 with TRBJ2-5; D is perhaps TRBD2 (6 bases). Trimming left V 0 bases short and J 4 bases short, with 12 bases between. Germline CDR1 and CDR2: LGHNA and YNFKEQ. This CDR3 region has 15 residues. The CDR3 sequence is CASSQEWGGGETQYF. The CDR3 coding sequence is TGTGCCAGCAGCCAAGAATGGGGAGGTGGAGAGACCCAGTACTTC.

This chain links TRBV2 with TRBJ1-6; maybe TRBD1 (5 bases). V was cut by 2 bases and J by 9 bases, with 14 bases left in between. Germline CDR1 and CDR2: SNHLY and FYNNEI. The CDR3 covers 15 residues. CDR3 region: CASSEIGRDRSPLHF. The CDR3 region has the DNA TGTGCCAGCAGTGAAATCGGCAGGGATCGTTCACCCCTCCACTTT. Full variable domain (outside the CDR3, taken from reference TRBV2 and TRBJ1-6): EPEVTQTPSHQVTQMGQEVILRCVPISNHLYFYWYRQILGQKVEFLVSFYNNEISEKSEIFDDQFSVERPDGSNFTLKIRSTKLEDSAMYFCASSEIGRDRSPLHFGNGTRLTVT.

The rearrangement uses TRBV27 and TRBJ1-1, with no clear D. This CDR3 has 14 amino acids. V lost 10 bases to trimming and J lost 3 bases, with 18 bases between them. The germline CDR1 and CDR2 sequences are MNHEY and SMNVEV (reference sequence). The CDR3 DNA follows: TGTGCCACCCAGTTATCAGGATTTGACACTGAAGCTTTCTTT. As protein: CATQLSGFDTEAFF.

This chain links TRBV30 with TRBJ1-5; D not certain. The CDR3 contains 13 residues. Germline loops: CDR1 GTSNPN, CDR2 SVGIG (reference sequence). Trimming shortened V by 2 bases and J by 0 bases, and 5 bases separated the two germline ends. CDR3 residues: CAWSTNSNQPQHF. DNA for the CDR3: TGTGCCTGGAGTACAAATAGCAATCAGCCCCAGCATTTT.

V is TRBV18 and J is TRBJ2-5, with TRBD2 matching 8 bases. V shed 5 bases and J 5 bases; nucleotides not matched to a gene: 7. This CDR3 is 14 amino acids long. The germline CDR1 and CDR2 sequences are KGHSH and LQKENI. CDR3 sequence (DNA): TGTGCCAGCTCATCCTTAGCGGGGTACGAGACCCAGTACTTC. Amino acid sequence: CASSSLAGYETQYF.

The J gene is TRBJ2-5, the V gene TRBV12-2; the table's D call, TRBD2, has no DNA check behind it. TRBV12-2 is assigned pseudogene status. CDR3 length: 18 residues. CDR3 coding DNA: TGTGCAAGTCGCCCACCCAGGACCCTAGCGGGACTCCAAGAGACCCAGTACTTC. Translation: CASRPPRTLAGLQETQYF.

The sample holds one count of this clone. This chain uses TRBV5-6 with TRBJ2-1; TRBD1 is a possible D gene (5 bases). V dropped 1 base and J dropped 5 bases, with 13 bases sitting between them. CDR1 is SGHDT and CDR2 is YYEEEE in the germline V gene. The CDR3 length is 15 residues. CDR3 amino acids: CASSLKGDRDNEQFF. The CDR3 bases are TGTGCCAGCAGCTTGAAAGGAGACAGAGACAATGAGCAGTTCTTC. The variable domain in full, completed from reference TRBV5-6 and TRBJ2-1, reads DAGVTQSPTHLIKTRGQQVTLRCSPKSGHDTVSWYQQALGQGPQFIFQYYEEEERQRGNFPDRFSGHQFPNYSSELNVNALLLGDSALYLCASSLKGDRDNEQFFGPGTRLTVL.

This chain joins TRBV11-3 and TRBJ2-3, with D possibly matching TRBD2 (6 bases). V gave up 3 bases and J gave up 3 bases, with 10 bases separating them. Germline V CDR1 and CDR2: SGHNT, YENEEA. The CDR3 contains 14 residues. This chain's CDR3 is CASSLRGKTDTQYF. The CDR3 DNA reads as TGTGCCAGCAGCTTGCGGGGAAAGACAGATACGCAGTATTTT.

This chain links TRBV2 with TRBJ1-2; TRBD1 matches at 8 bases. CDR1 is SNHLY, CDR2 FYNNEI, per germline. V dropped 9 bases and J dropped 6; count of bases not matched to a gene: 24. This CDR3 is 18 amino acids long. The CDR3: CARPPSTNKDRVYNGYTF. Written as DNA, the CDR3 is TGTGCCAGGCCCCCCAGCACTAATAAGGACAGGGTTTACAATGGCTACACCTTC. The full variable domain, completed using reference TRBV2 and TRBJ1-2, is EPEVTQTPSHQVTQMGQEVILRCVPISNHLYFYWYRQILGQKVEFLVSFYNNEISEKSEIFDDQFSVERPDGSNFTLKIRSTKLEDSAMYFCARPPSTNKDRVYNGYTFGSGTRLTVV.

This clone was counted once. This chain uses TRBV18 with TRBJ1-5; unclear D gene. In germline, CDR1 is KGHSH, CDR2 LQKENI. The ends were cut back, 3 bases at V and 0 bases at J, with 9 bases in the middle. This CDR3 spans 15 amino acids. In DNA, the CDR3 is TGTGCCAGCTCACCGATTGCGGATAGCAATCAGCCCCAGCATTTT. Protein product: CASSPIADSNQPQHF.

The rearrangement uses TRBV6-5 and TRBJ2-5; D is unclear. Germline loops: CDR1 MNHEY, CDR2 SVGAGI. V lost 4 bases, J lost 4 bases, and 10 bases lay in between. CDR3 size: 13 residues. The CDR3 here is CASSSATGETQYF. CDR3 bases: TGTGCCAGCAGTTCCGCAACGGGAGAGACCCAGTACTTC.

This chain links TRBV12-5 with TRBJ1-2, with 7 nucleotides matching TRBD1. CDR3 length: 18 residues. Germline values: CDR1 LGHNT, CDR2 FRNRAP. V was pared by 1 base and J by 7 bases, with 18 bases of the junction left unmatched. This CDR3 reads CASGLDTEIKQGKAGYTF. CDR3 bases: TGTGCTAGTGGTTTGGACACCGAAATCAAACAGGGGAAGGCTGGCTACACCTTC.

The gene calls are TRBV6-6 and TRBJ2-3; 8 nucleotides line up with TRBD2. The CDR3 extends over 15 amino acids. Trimming took 6 bases from V and 0 from J; bases not matched to a gene: 5. The germline gives CDR1 MNHNY, CDR2 SVGAGI (reference sequence). The CDR3 here is CASSRRGGSTDTQYF. The CDR3 nucleotides are TGTGCCAGCAGCCGTCGGGGGGGGAGCACAGATACGCAGTATTTT.